Listed below are T cell receptor beta chains from one sample, sequenced in a study of somatic mutations in cytotoxic T cells in rheumatoid arthritis. TCRdb's table, derived via immunoSEQ multiplex PCR, lists solely in-frame clones and lacks some. The sample yields tens of thousands of clones, 82% seen once. The sequenced sample was CD8+ T cells sorted from blood. Receptor source: an adult with rheumatoid arthritis. The conserved cysteine and the conserved F or W are not part of the CDR3 here.

cdr3_length,j_call,v_call,cdr3_aa
11,TRBJ2-7,TRBV4-3,ASSQDGGYEQY
11,TRBJ2-7,TRBV7-9,ASSPPLGDEQY
16,TRBJ2-3,TRBV28,ASSCRLLASAHTDTQY
10,TRBJ1-2,TRBV6-1,ASSGVNYGYT
13,TRBJ1-6,TRBV28,ASSLPGTSNSPLH
11,TRBJ1-2,TRBV10-2,ASSENRNYGYT
13,TRBJ2-5,TRBV5-1,ASSLSGQGKETQY
9,TRBJ2-3,TRBV5-6,ASSFTDTQY
14,TRBJ1-1,TRBV5-1,ASSLGVVPLNTEAF
12,TRBJ1-5,TRBV2,ASKRDRGNQPQH
13,TRBJ2-7,TRBV13,ASSLGLAGDYEQY
14,TRBJ2-6,TRBV7-8,ASSLGTASGANVLT
13,TRBJ2-5,TRBV7-6,ASSRGLAGWETQY
13,TRBJ2-7,TRBV7-2,ASSLVGGGRNEQY
12,TRBJ2-5,TRBV7-9,ASSLGLIGETQY
11,TRBJ1-1,TRBV2,ASSAGRVTEAF
13,TRBJ2-3,TRBV11-3,ASSSREESTDTQY
16,TRBJ2-5,TRBV5-4,ASSLFGSGLAFQETQY
12,TRBJ1-2,TRBV7-9,ASRRGQLPGGYT
12,TRBJ1-2,TRBV6-5,ASSYQGGEGGYT
13,TRBJ2-3,TRBV11-2,ASSLLAGPTDTQY
13,TRBJ2-1,TRBV27,ASSFLESSYNEQF
9,TRBJ2-7,TRBV14,ASGLVYEQY
12,TRBJ1-6,TRBV9,ASSVGTENSPLH
13,TRBJ1-5,TRBV4-1,ASSLRRDSNQPQH
13,TRBJ1-2,TRBV14,ASSHGGEWRHGYT
12,TRBJ1-1,TRBV30,AWSPVGTFTEAF
10,TRBJ2-7,TRBV7-9,ASSLPRREQY
14,TRBJ2-2,TRBV28,ASSVLAGDPQEELF
10,TRBJ2-1,TRBV7-3,ASSLTGNEQF
13,TRBJ2-1,TRBV15,ATSRGQEGGNEQF
11,TRBJ1-1,TRBV15,ATSRSGGPEAF
11,TRBJ2-3,TRBV4-1,ASSQLRTDTQY
11,TRBJ1-4,TRBV6-5,ASRPPMGEKLF
10,TRBJ1-5,TRBV7-9,ASSLGQQPQH
11,TRBJ1-1,TRBV5-1,ASSLAVNTEAF
13,TRBJ2-3,TRBV2,ASTRWRGDEHTQY
16,TRBJ2-1,TRBV5-1,ASSPGRGGEDFYNEQF
11,TRBJ2-7,TRBV5-5,ASSLDRGGEQY
9,TRBJ2-2,TRBV29-1,SAEGLGELF
11,TRBJ2-3,TRBV15,ATSRVRADTQY
13,TRBJ2-7,TRBV7-8,ASSFFSGSPYEQY
12,TRBJ2-1,TRBV2,ATLGAGAYNEQF
15,TRBJ2-5,TRBV5-4,ASSFARGDPLQETQY
10,TRBJ2-5,TRBV10-3,AISEIDGLQY
11,TRBJ1-5,TRBV6-5,ASTGSTGKVQH
15,TRBJ2-7,TRBV7-6,ASSSPRGTSVSYEQY
16,TRBJ2-1,TRBV30,AWSARTSRTLSYNEQF
13,TRBJ2-7,TRBV15,ATSSGTVNSYEQY
15,TRBJ2-1,TRBV4-1,ASSQEATVSSYNEQF
12,TRBJ2-7,TRBV4-1,ASSRTLEIYEQY
14,TRBJ2-3,TRBV4-2,ASSPFRGEGTDTQY
16,TRBJ2-3,TRBV7-9,ASSLGGLEPHGVDTQY